This TCR beta chain was retrieved from a study of blood T cell repertoires in COVID-19. A Seattle source enrolled patients during active infection and followed them longitudinally. The CDR3 length is 13 residues. J lost 3 bases, V lost 5 bases, and 2 bases had no gene match. Per the germline V gene, CDR1 is MNHEY and CDR2 is SMNVEV (reference sequence). In the authors' workflow: From reference gene primer amplification, estimates of nucleated cell counts were derived. Only in-frame clones appear in the TCRdb table, and some are missing; sequencing was by immunoSEQ multiplex PCR. V and J calls and clone size come straight from that table; D and trimming were deduced from the DNA. The table has roughly 190,000 clones, roughly 80% seen once.

Sequenced: peripheral blood. The TCR originated in a woman between 70 and 85 years old with COVID-19, enrolled during active disease. This sequence joins TRBV27 and TRBJ1-2; 8 nucleotides line up with TRBD1. The CDR3 nucleotides read TGTGCCAGCAGTCCGGGACAGGACTATGGCTACACCTTC. Its translation is CASSPGQDYGYTF.